The 10 T cell receptor beta chains in this list originate from one sample, sequenced in a study of cytomegalovirus exposure and HLA in healthy donors. The PCR employed 60 Vbeta primers together with 13 Jbeta primers. Profiled with immunoSEQ multiplex PCR; TCRdb holds only in-frame clones, not every one. The sample lists about 190,000 clones, around 85% occurring once. The sample taken for sequencing was PBMCs. The receptors derive from a man in his fifties or sixties in good health and CMV-seronegative.

The chain recombines TRBV14 with TRBJ2-7; D perhaps matches TRBD2 (5 bases). The V end lost 1 base, the J end lost 3 bases, and 7 bases lay between the germline ends. The CDR3 totals 13 residues. The germline V gene encodes CDR1 SGHDN and CDR2 FVKESK. CDR3 sequence (DNA): TGTGCCAGCAGCCAAGTCCGGGGCTACGAGCAGTACTTC. It yields the protein CASSQVRGYEQYF. The whole variable domain, filled in from reference TRBV14 and TRBJ2-7, reads EAGVTQFPSHSVIEKGQTVTLRCDPISGHDNLYWYRRVMGKEIKFLLHFVKESKQDESGMPNNRFLAERTGGTYSTLKVQPAELEDSGVYFCASSQVRGYEQYFGPGTRLTVT.

J is TRBJ1-6 and V is TRBV19; 7 bases fit TRBD1. The CDR3 sequence is 13 residues long. Trimming cost V 7 bases and J 7 bases; bases outside gene matches: 4. CDR1 and CDR2 from the germline V gene are LNHDA and SQIVND (reference sequence). The CDR3 here is CASKGQPNSPLHF. CDR3 sequence (DNA): TGTGCCAGTAAGGGACAGCCGAATTCACCCCTCCACTTT.

The chain joins TRBV19 to TRBJ2-5; 8 nucleotides line up with TRBD2. The better agreement between TRBJ2-7 and the DNA end casts doubt on the J call. This CDR3 region has 16 residues. Germline V lookup: CDR1 LNHDA, CDR2 SQIVND (reference sequence). This CDR3 reads CASAGGPGVGKGEQYF. The CDR3 DNA is TGTGCCAGTGCGGGAGGTCCCGGGGTCGGAAAAGGCGAGCAGTACTTC.

In this sample, this clone is medium-sized. Other DNA sequences in the same sample also yield this CDR3. J is TRBJ1-2 and V is TRBV4-3; D call uncertain. Germline CDR1 LGHNA, CDR2 YSLEER. V lost 3 bases, J lost 8 bases, and 16 bases lay in between. This CDR3 has 14 residues. CDR3 region: CASSQSIQTRGYTF. The CDR3 region has the DNA TGCGCCAGCAGCCAGTCAATTCAGACGAGGGGCTACACCTTC.

The chain couples TRBV20-1 to TRBJ1-1; no clear D. This CDR3 is built from 11 residues. From germline, CDR1 is DFQATT and CDR2 SNEGSKA (reference sequence). The CDR3 sequence: CRGGGNTEAFF. DNA for the CDR3: TGCAGAGGCGGCGGGAACACTGAAGCTTTCTTT.

The chain has TRBV28 and TRBJ2-5; 7 nucleotides line up with TRBD1. V gave up 4 bases and J gave up 5 bases; unmatched junction bases: 7. There are 14 residues in the CDR3. In germline, CDR1 is MDHEN, CDR2 SYDVKM. The CDR3 spells CASSSSGGSETQYF. Here the CDR3 DNA reads TGTGCCAGCAGTTCCTCAGGGGGTTCTGAGACCCAGTACTTC.

The chain links TRBV4-1 to TRBJ2-2; 9 bases fit TRBD1. The CDR3 extends over 17 amino acids. The junction had 6 bases not matched to a gene; V was cut back by 3 bases and J by 1 base. Germline CDR1 and CDR2: MGHRA and YSYEKL. The CDR3 DNA is TGCGCCAGCAGCCATTTGGGGACAGGGAGGAACACCGGGGAGCTGTTTTTT. This codes for CASSHLGTGRNTGELFF.

The V and J genes are TRBV6-6 and TRBJ1-6, with 9 bases that match TRBD1. Germline loops: CDR1 MNHNY, CDR2 SVGAGI (reference sequence). This CDR3 has 12 amino acids. The V and J ends lost 10 bases and 7 bases, in that order; junction bases with no gene match: 2. The CDR3 coding sequence is TGTGCCACCGGGACAGGGAATTCACCCCTCCACTTT. Amino acid sequence: CATGTGNSPLHF.

This chain uses TRBV6-4 with TRBJ1-1; 7 bases fit TRBD1. CDR1 MRHNA and CDR2 SNTAGT come from the germline V gene. There are 13 residues in the CDR3. V shed 6 bases, J shed 0 bases, and the junction held 1 base outside the gene matches. CDR3 region: CASRGQMNTEAFF. The CDR3 DNA sequence: TGTGCCAGCAGGGGACAGATGAACACTGAAGCTTTCTTT.

The rearrangement links TRBV7-9 to TRBJ2-3; weak D call: TRBD2 (6 bases). This CDR3 is built from 16 residues. Per germline, CDR1 SEHNR and CDR2 FQNEAQ (reference sequence). V lost 6 bases to trimming and J lost 3 bases, with 19 bases between them. CDR3 DNA sequence: TGTGCCAGCAGTTCCAGGTTTTGGGGGGATACAGATACGCAGTATTTT. Translation gives CASSSRFWGDTDTQYF.